The next 8 T cell receptor beta chains were all read from a single sample in a study of blood T cell repertoires in COVID-19. This table comes from immunoSEQ multiplex PCR, and its TCRdb copy is limited to in-frame clones, with some not included. The sample lists fewer than 250,000 clones, around 83% occurring once. Material for sequencing was PBMCs or T cells enriched from blood (not recorded which). These receptors all come from a woman aged 40 to 50 who had recovered from COVID-19.

This clone was observed a handful of times. The chain uses TRBV28 and TRBJ2-2; D perhaps matches TRBD2 (6 bases). The germline CDR1 and CDR2 sequences are MDHEN and SYDVKM. The CDR3 spans 16 residues. V was shortened by 3 bases and J by 1 base, with 12 bases between the two germline ends. CDR3 nucleotide sequence: TGTGCCAGCAGTTTCTCCGGGACTCAGAACACCGGGGAGCTGTTTTTT. This codes for CASSFSGTQNTGELFF.

Worth noting for this clone: At the DNA level, this CDR3 is encoded by other sequences in the same sample as well. The chain joins TRBV18 to TRBJ1-1, with 8 positions matching TRBD1. This CDR3 has 13 amino acids. Germline lookup yields CDR1 KGHSH and CDR2 LQKENI. Trimming at V came to 3 bases and at J to 5 bases, leaving 2 bases not matched to a gene. The CDR3 DNA sequence: TGTGCCAGCTCACCCGACAGGGGAACTGAAGCTTTCTTT. As protein: CASSPDRGTEAFF. Full variable domain (remainder filled in from reference TRBV18 and TRBJ1-1): NAGVMQNPRHLVRRRGQEARLRCSPMKGHSHVYWYRQLPEEGLKFMVYLQKENIIDESGMPKERFSAEFPKEGPSILRIQQVVRGDSAAYFCASSPDRGTEAFFGQGTRLTVV.

As DNA, the CDR3 is TGTGCCAGCAGCCCCATCCAGGGGGCGCTTCCAACTAATGAAAAACTGTTTTTT. Encoded protein: CASSPIQGALPTNEKLFF. The chain employs TRBV5-8 and TRBJ1-4, with 8 bases matching TRBD1. The CDR3 covers 18 residues. Germline lookup yields CDR1 SGHTS and CDR2 YDEGEE. The V and J ends lost 4 bases and 0 bases, in that order; junction bases with no gene match: 11.

The rearrangement joins TRBV24-1 to TRBJ2-1; 9 positions match TRBD2. The germline CDR1 and CDR2 sequences are KGHDR and SFDVKD. The CDR3 contains 15 residues. Unmatched junction bases numbered 4, after V lost 2 bases and J lost 6 bases. The DNA for the CDR3 is TGTGCCACCAGTGATTCACTAGCGGGTATCAATGAGCAGTTCTTC. Translated: CATSDSLAGINEQFF.

The chain carries TRBV19 and TRBJ1-2, with TRBD1 identical over 8 bases. CDR1 LNHDA and CDR2 SQIVND come from the germline V gene (reference sequence). V lost 0 bases and J lost 4; bases outside the gene matches: 4. CDR3 length equals 15 residues. This CDR3 reads CASSIDRGRVYGYTF. The CDR3 region has the DNA TGTGCCAGTAGTATAGACAGGGGGCGCGTCTATGGCTACACCTTC.

The V gene is TRBV27, the J gene TRBJ1-5; 9 bases agree with TRBD1. Trimming took 4 bases from V and 5 from J; bases not matched to a gene: 0. CDR3 length: 13 amino acids. Germline V lookup: CDR1 MNHEY, CDR2 SMNVEV (reference sequence). The CDR3 sequence is CASSWDRDQPQHF. The DNA for the CDR3 is TGTGCCAGCAGTTGGGACAGGGATCAGCCCCAGCATTTT.

Only one count was recorded for this clone. The J gene is TRBJ2-7, the V gene TRBV7-2; no reliable D call. CDR3 length: 15 amino acids. Looked up from germline, CDR1 is SGHTA and CDR2 is FQGNSA. V gave up 2 bases and J gave up 6 bases, with 17 bases separating them. The CDR3 reads CASSLLSWPGGEQYV. The CDR3 nucleotides are TGTGCCAGCAGCTTACTTTCGTGGCCGGGTGGCGAGCAGTACGTC.

The V gene is TRBV29-1, the J gene TRBJ2-3, with 12 bases aligning to TRBD2. Germline V gene sequence: CDR1 SQVTM, CDR2 ANQGSEA. The CDR3 consists of 15 residues. The trim removed 0 bases at V and 6 bases at J, leaving 4 bases unmatched. CDR3 coding DNA: TGCAGCGTTGAAGAGCCTAGCGGGGGGGGCGATACGCAGTATTTT. It translates to CSVEEPSGGGDTQYF.